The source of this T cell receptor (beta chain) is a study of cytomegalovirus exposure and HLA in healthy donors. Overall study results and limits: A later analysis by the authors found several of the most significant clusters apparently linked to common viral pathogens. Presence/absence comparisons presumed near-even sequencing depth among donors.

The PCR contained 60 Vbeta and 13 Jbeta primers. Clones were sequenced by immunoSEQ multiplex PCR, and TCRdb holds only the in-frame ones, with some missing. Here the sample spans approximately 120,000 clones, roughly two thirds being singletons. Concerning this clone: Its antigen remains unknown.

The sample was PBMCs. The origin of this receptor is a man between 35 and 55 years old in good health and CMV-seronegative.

CDR3 sequence: CSVRNADEQFF. The CDR3 coding sequence is TGCAGCGTCAGAAACGCCGATGAGCAGTTCTTC. This chain links TRBV29-1 with TRBJ2-1; D is unresolved. Germline assignment: CDR1 SQVTM and CDR2 ANQGSEA. V lost 6 bases and J lost 8, with 11 bases in between. CDR3 length: 11 residues.